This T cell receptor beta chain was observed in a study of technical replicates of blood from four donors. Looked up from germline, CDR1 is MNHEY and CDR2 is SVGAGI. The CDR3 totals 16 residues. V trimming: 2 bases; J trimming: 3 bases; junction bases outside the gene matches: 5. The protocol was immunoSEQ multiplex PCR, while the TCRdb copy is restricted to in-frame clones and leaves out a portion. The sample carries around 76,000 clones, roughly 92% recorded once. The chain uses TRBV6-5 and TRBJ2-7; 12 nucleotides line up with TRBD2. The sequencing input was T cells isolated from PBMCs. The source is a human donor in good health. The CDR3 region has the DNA TGTGCCAGCAGTTACCCCGGACTAGCGGGGAACTACGAGCAGTACTTC. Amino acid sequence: CASSYPGLAGNYEQYF.